Each of the 5 T cell receptor beta chains below was sequenced from the same sample in a study of tumor-infiltrating lymphocytes in primary liver carcinoma. RNA and DNA were co-extracted from about 19-30 mg of unsorted bulk tissue. Priming with a constant-region primer yielded TCR beta cDNA from 450 to 550 ng total RNA. Libraries covering TCR beta were generated through three nested multiplex PCR rounds (using a slightly modified ARM-PCR). Amplification in the first two PCR rounds was performed using TRBV1-TRBV30 forward primers and a C-beta reverse primer for 10 cycles each. Each CDR3 protein gets one entry after TCRdb re-called the multiplex PCR reads with MiXCR. The data show 95,000 to 100,000 distinct CDR3 sequences, about 70% seen once. Sequenced: liver tumor tissue from sampling region 2. Subset defined: tumor region T2, inferior pole. The receptors shown here come from a woman aged 55-69 years with primary liver carcinoma and hepatitis B virus infection.

This clonotype was detected ten times or more. This chain links TRBV6-6 with TRBJ1-2; the D gene is possibly TRBD1 (5 bases). From germline, CDR1 is MNHNY and CDR2 SVGAGI (reference sequence). The CDR3 covers 14 residues. The V and J ends lost 3 bases and 3 bases respectively, with 11 bases between them. CDR3: CASSYQGEYYGYTF. CDR3 bases: TGTGCCAGCAGTTATCAGGGCGAGTACTATGGCTACACCTTC.

There are a few counts of this clonotype. The chain uses TRBV7-9 and TRBJ2-2, with 8 bases identical to TRBD1. V dropped 5 bases and J dropped 3; count of bases not matched to a gene: 14. The CDR3 is 18 residues long. Germline lookup yields CDR1 SEHNR and CDR2 FQNEAQ (reference sequence). The CDR3 DNA follows: TGTGCCAGCAGCCCATTCCCGGGGACAGGAAGTGACACCGGGGAGCTGTTTTTT. Translating it yields CASSPFPGTGSDTGELFF.

This clonotype was recorded many times. The chain is built from TRBV6-1 and TRBJ2-1; 8 nucleotides match TRBD2. V was clipped by 9 bases and J by 3 bases; unmatched bases: 7. The germline V gene has CDR1 MNHNS and CDR2 SASEGT. The CDR3 totals 14 residues. The CDR3: CASSLTSGYNEQFF. DNA of the CDR3: TGTGCCAGTTCCTTAACTAGCGGCTACAATGAGCAGTTCTTC.

A remark on this clonotype: Because the CDR3 is missing its conserved closing phenylalanine or tryptophan, this is likely a read error. The DNA is left out, because the CDR3 cannot be placed on it with certainty; the CDR3 is given as TCRdb lists it. The gene calls are TRBV12-3 or TRBV12-4 and TRBJ2-7; no check of the table's D call, TRBD2, against the DNA was made. The CDR3 has 17 residues if both end residues are counted. CDR3 residues: CASSPWKAGGRHYVQYL.

This clonotype was observed a handful of times. It may be a read error: a sequence one base away is much more abundant. This chain connects TRBV12-3 or TRBV12-4 to TRBJ1-2; D is perhaps TRBD1 (5 bases). V shed 5 bases and J shed 8 bases, with 12 bases lying between them. This CDR3 comprises 12 residues. For the CDR3, the DNA is TGTGCCAGCAGTCGGGACTGGCTAGGCTACACCTTC. It specifies CASSRDWLGYTF.